These 28 T cell receptor beta chains share one sample of origin, sequenced in a study of shared clonotypes between healthy human individuals. Measured with immunoSEQ multiplex PCR; TCRdb has only the in-frame clones, and not every one. There are millions of clones in the sample; about 95% occur only once, and approximately 0.13% lies in the top ten. Sequenced sample: naive CD4+ T cells sorted from blood. Subset here: CD45RA+ positively selected. These receptors were obtained from a young man in good health.

The CDR3 sequence is CAWSVLAGGIEQFF. CDR3 sequence (DNA): TGTGCCTGGAGTGTCCTAGCGGGAGGAATTGAGCAGTTCTTC. V usage is TRBV30 and J usage is TRBJ2-1; 11 nucleotides agree with TRBD2. The V and J ends lost 0 bases and 9 bases, in that order; junction bases with no gene match: 4. The CDR3 spans 14 residues. Germline V lookup: CDR1 GTSNPN, CDR2 SVGIG (reference sequence).

The J gene is TRBJ2-1, the V gene TRBV29-1; possible D gene TRBD2, 6 bases. The V and J ends lost 4 bases and 1 base respectively, with 8 bases between them. The CDR3 contains 13 residues. Germline assignment: CDR1 SQVTM and CDR2 ANQGSEA. The CDR3 loop reads CSVVAGSYNEQFF. Written as DNA, the CDR3 is TGCAGCGTTGTGGCGGGATCCTACAATGAGCAGTTCTTC.

The CDR3: CASSPPRGSGQPQHF. DNA of the CDR3: TGTGCCAGCAGCCCACCGCGGGGGTCTGGTCAGCCCCAGCATTTT. V and J are TRBV7-9 and TRBJ1-5; perhaps TRBD1 as D (5 bases). The CDR3 runs to 15 residues. The V gene's germline CDR1 is SEHNR and CDR2 FQNEAQ (reference sequence). Trimming removed 5 bases at V and 6 bases at J, with 17 bases between.

The chain carries TRBV19 and TRBJ1-6; maybe TRBD1 (5 bases). This CDR3 has 17 residues. Looked up from germline, CDR1 is LNHDA and CDR2 is SQIVND (reference sequence). The V end lost 5 bases, the J end lost 0 bases, and 14 bases lay between the germline ends. This CDR3 reads CASSQRQGGSYNSPLHF. Here the CDR3 DNA reads TGTGCCAGTAGTCAACGGCAGGGTGGCTCCTATAATTCACCCCTCCACTTT.

V usage is TRBV6-5 and J usage is TRBJ2-3, with 8 bases fitting TRBD1. The V gene's germline CDR1 is MNHEY and CDR2 SVGAGI. The CDR3 runs 14 residues. With V trimmed by 2 bases and J by 8 bases, 6 bases remained unmatched. The CDR3 is CASSYGAGGATQYF. CDR3 DNA: TGTGCCAGCAGTTACGGGGCAGGGGGCGCTACGCAGTATTTT.

The V and J genes are TRBV5-1 and TRBJ1-2; D remains unclear. In germline, CDR1 is SGHRS, CDR2 YFSETQ. V lost 2 bases and J lost 6, with 20 bases in between. This CDR3 spans 16 amino acids. CDR3 loop: CASSFNPTGIGDGYTF. The CDR3 region has the DNA TGCGCCAGCAGCTTTAATCCGACGGGAATCGGGGATGGCTACACCTTC.

A single count supports this clone. The chain joins TRBV9 to TRBJ2-1; D is uncertain. The CDR3 has 13 residues. V was cut by 4 bases and J by 9 bases, with 14 bases left in between. Germline assignment: CDR1 SGDLS and CDR2 YYNGEE. The CDR3: CASSSRAWSEQFF. CDR3 sequence (DNA): TGTGCCAGCAGCTCTAGAGCCTGGAGTGAGCAGTTCTTC.

The chain uses TRBV5-3 and TRBJ2-5; TRBD2 is a possible D gene (6 bases). TRBV5-3 is an ORF for which the function is uncertain. The CDR3 has 12 residues. The V end lost 6 bases, the J end lost 11 bases, and 17 bases lay between the germline ends. This CDR3 is CARTGASPSQYF. CDR3 in DNA: TGTGCCAGAACGGGAGCGAGCCCCTCTCAGTACTTC.

CDR3 region: CATRQGTGNTIYF. DNA for the CDR3: TGTGCCACAAGACAGGGGACTGGAAACACCATATATTTT. The V call is TRBV27, the J call TRBJ1-3; the match to TRBD1 covers 8 bases. Germline loops: CDR1 MNHEY, CDR2 SMNVEV (reference sequence). The CDR3 spans 13 residues. With V trimmed by 10 bases and J by 2 bases, 4 bases remained unmatched.

The chain recombines TRBV5-1 with TRBJ2-2, with D tentatively TRBD2 (6 bases). The V gene's germline CDR1 is SGHRS and CDR2 YFSETQ. The CDR3 length is 14 residues. Trimming cost V 6 bases and J 0 bases, with 9 bases left between them. CDR3 bases: TGCGCCAGCACCGGGAGAGCGAACACCGGGGAGCTGTTTTTT. It codes for CASTGRANTGELFF.

The chain employs TRBV25-1 and TRBJ2-2; D is possibly TRBD1 or TRBD2 (5 bases each). Looked up from germline, CDR1 is MGHDK and CDR2 is SYGVNS. The V end lost 2 bases, the J end lost 7 bases, and 8 bases lay between the germline ends. This CDR3 spans 13 amino acids. In nucleotides, the CDR3 is TGTGCCAGCAGTGAAAGGGACGGCGGGGAGCTGTTTTTT. Its protein is CASSERDGGELFF.

This clone was recorded only once. The chain combines TRBV19 with TRBJ2-7; D may be TRBD1 (5 bases). Germline V gives CDR1 LNHDA, CDR2 SQIVND (reference sequence). The CDR3 loop spans 13 amino acids. V gave up 6 bases and J gave up 2 bases, with 11 bases separating them. For the CDR3, the DNA is TGTGCCAGTAGCCGACAGTTTACCTACGAGCAGTACTTC. Residues: CASSRQFTYEQYF.

The CDR3 DNA reads TGTGCCAGCAGTTTTTCGCCCAGGGGGACCAGCACAGATACGCAGTATTTT. It yields the protein CASSFSPRGTSTDTQYF. V usage is TRBV27 and J usage is TRBJ2-3; TRBD1 matches at 7 bases. There are 17 residues in the CDR3. Germline-derived CDR1 and CDR2 are MNHEY and SMNVEV (reference sequence). J lost 0 bases, V lost 3 bases, and 9 bases had no gene match.

V usage is TRBV30 and J usage is TRBJ1-5, with D tentatively TRBD1 (5 bases). The CDR3 consists of 14 residues. Germline V gene lookup returns CDR1 GTSNPN and CDR2 SVGIG (reference sequence). Trimming shortened V by 0 bases and J by 6 bases, and 12 bases separated the two germline ends. The CDR3 loop reads CAWSVFGASQPQHF. The CDR3 nucleotides read TGTGCCTGGAGTGTATTCGGGGCTAGTCAGCCCCAGCATTTT.

The table lists this clone with a count of one. The CDR3 region has the DNA TGTGCCAGTAGTATGGCAGTTCTCACCGGGGAGCTGTTTTTT. Residues: CASSMAVLTGELFF. The genes are TRBV19 and TRBJ2-2; D unresolved. V shed 3 bases and J shed 4 bases, with 9 bases lying between them. The CDR3 has 14 amino acids. Germline CDR1 is LNHDA and CDR2 is SQIVND (reference sequence).

About this clone itself: Additional DNA sequences in this sample encode the identical CDR3. The rearrangement uses TRBV19 and TRBJ1-6; 9 bases map to TRBD1. The germline V gene has CDR1 LNHDA and CDR2 SQIVND (reference sequence). CDR3 length: 14 residues. V trimming: 6 bases; J trimming: 7 bases; junction bases outside the gene matches: 4. CDR3 loop: CASRGTGLNSPLHF. CDR3 sequence (DNA): TGTGCCAGTAGGGGGACAGGGCTCAATTCACCCCTCCACTTT. Combining the CDR3 with reference TRBV19 and TRBJ1-6 gives the whole variable domain DGGITQSPKYLFRKEGQNVTLSCEQNLNHDAMYWYRQDPGQGLRLIYYSQIVNDFQKGDIAEGYSVSREKKESFPLTVTSAQKNPTAFYLCASRGTGLNSPLHFGNGTRLTVT.

In the case of this clone: The sample carries other DNA sequences with the same CDR3. The chain employs TRBV4-3 and TRBJ2-5; D may be TRBD1 (5 bases). The length of the CDR3 is 14 residues. The germline CDR1 and CDR2 sequences are LGHNA and YSLEER. V was shortened by 0 bases and J by 5 bases, with 10 bases between the two germline ends. The CDR3 protein is CASSQEGAGETQYF. The CDR3 DNA reads as TGCGCCAGCAGCCAAGAAGGGGCCGGGGAGACCCAGTACTTC.

The chain employs TRBV6-5 and TRBJ2-5, with D perhaps TRBD2 (7 bases). Germline CDR1 MNHEY, CDR2 SVGAGI. Trimming took 6 bases from V and 5 from J, leaving 19 bases between them. The CDR3 is 15 amino acids. CDR3 sequence: CASRPPGGLGETQYF. Written as DNA, the CDR3 is TGTGCCAGCAGACCTCCCGGGGGGCTTGGGGAGACCCAGTACTTC.

The sample holds one count of this clone. This sequence joins TRBV30 and TRBJ2-7, with a tentative D call TRBD2 (6 bases). Trimming removed 4 bases at V and 7 bases at J, with 20 bases between. CDR1 is GTSNPN, CDR2 SVGIG, per germline (reference sequence). CDR3 length: 14 residues. In DNA, the CDR3 is TGTGCCTGGACCCTGTGGGGGACTGGCAAGGAGCAGTACTTC. Encoded protein: CAWTLWGTGKEQYF.

The chain links TRBV9 to TRBJ1-6, with TRBD1 as a possible D gene (6 bases). Trimming took 0 bases from V and 7 from J, leaving 14 bases between them. Looked up from germline, CDR1 is SGDLS and CDR2 is YYNGEE. The CDR3 is made up of 16 amino acids. CDR3 nucleotide sequence: TGTGCCAGCAGCGTAGAATCGGGGGGCGGGAATTCACCCCTCCACTTT. Residues: CASSVESGGGNSPLHF.

The chain joins TRBV29-1 to TRBJ1-2; D remains ambiguous. CDR1 is SQVTM, CDR2 ANQGSEA, per germline. The CDR3 totals 12 residues. With 4 bases removed from V and 2 bases from J, the gap between germline ends came to 8 bases. CDR3 residues: CSVVGGNYGYTF. The DNA for the CDR3 is TGCAGCGTTGTAGGCGGCAACTATGGCTACACCTTC.

This chain connects TRBV5-1 to TRBJ1-3; TRBD1 might be the D (5 bases). The germline V gene has CDR1 SGHRS and CDR2 YFSETQ. The CDR3 is made up of 15 amino acids. The V and J ends lost 0 bases and 4 bases respectively, with 11 bases between them. CDR3 sequence (DNA): TGCGCCAGCAGCTTGGCTAGGGGAAAAGGAAACACCATATATTTT. Its translation is CASSLARGKGNTIYF.

The genes are TRBV5-4 and TRBJ1-6; 7 nucleotides match TRBD1. The V and J ends lost 1 base and 10 bases, in that order; junction bases with no gene match: 17. The CDR3 is 18 residues long. CDR1 is SGHNT and CDR2 is YYREEE in the germline V gene (reference sequence). The CDR3 protein is CASSLSRFDRAVTSPLHF. The CDR3 coding sequence is TGTGCCAGCAGCTTGTCGCGCTTCGACAGGGCCGTTACCTCACCCCTCCACTTT.

The J gene is TRBJ1-5, the V gene TRBV18, with D possibly TRBD1 on 6 matching bases. The germline gives CDR1 KGHSH, CDR2 LQKENI. Trimming took off 2 bases at V and 7 bases at J, with 15 bases between the two ends. The CDR3 runs to 15 residues. The CDR3 bases are TGTGCCAGCTCACCAGGACGGGTCGGGGGCCAGCCCCAGCATTTT. Translated, it gives CASSPGRVGGQPQHF.

This sequence joins TRBV5-5 and TRBJ2-7; 7 nucleotides line up with TRBD1. The CDR3 extends over 14 amino acids. CDR1 and CDR2 from the germline V gene are SGHKS and YYEKEE (reference sequence). V shed 0 bases and J 8 bases; nucleotides not matched to a gene: 8. The CDR3 DNA is TGTGCCAGCAGCTTGGATAGGGGGCAGTTTCAGCAGTACTTC. It codes for CASSLDRGQFQQYF.

The chain carries TRBV27 and TRBJ2-1; D call uncertain. Germline lookup yields CDR1 MNHEY and CDR2 SMNVEV (reference sequence). This CDR3 region has 13 residues. The V end lost 0 bases, the J end lost 5 bases, and 5 bases lay between the germline ends. The CDR3 coding sequence is TGTGCCAGCAGTTTATCTAGGGACAATGAGCAGTTCTTC. Amino acids: CASSLSRDNEQFF.

The chain couples TRBV10-1 to TRBJ1-6; D is uncertain. The CDR3 is made up of 15 amino acids. V was cut by 3 bases and J by 5 bases, with 11 bases left in between. Germline V gives CDR1 WNHNN, CDR2 SYGVQD (reference sequence). The CDR3 bases are TGCGCCAGCAGTGAAGGAAGGATCAATAATTCACCCCTCCACTTT. Translated, it gives CASSEGRINNSPLHF.

This chain links TRBV6-1 with TRBJ1-5; 7 bases match TRBD1. J lost 4 bases, V lost 5 bases, and 8 bases had no gene match. Germline CDR1 is MNHNS and CDR2 is SASEGT. The CDR3 is 15 amino acids. CDR3 DNA sequence: TGTGCCAGCAGTAAAATGGGACAGATGAATCAGCCCCAGCATTTT. Translating gives CASSKMGQMNQPQHF.